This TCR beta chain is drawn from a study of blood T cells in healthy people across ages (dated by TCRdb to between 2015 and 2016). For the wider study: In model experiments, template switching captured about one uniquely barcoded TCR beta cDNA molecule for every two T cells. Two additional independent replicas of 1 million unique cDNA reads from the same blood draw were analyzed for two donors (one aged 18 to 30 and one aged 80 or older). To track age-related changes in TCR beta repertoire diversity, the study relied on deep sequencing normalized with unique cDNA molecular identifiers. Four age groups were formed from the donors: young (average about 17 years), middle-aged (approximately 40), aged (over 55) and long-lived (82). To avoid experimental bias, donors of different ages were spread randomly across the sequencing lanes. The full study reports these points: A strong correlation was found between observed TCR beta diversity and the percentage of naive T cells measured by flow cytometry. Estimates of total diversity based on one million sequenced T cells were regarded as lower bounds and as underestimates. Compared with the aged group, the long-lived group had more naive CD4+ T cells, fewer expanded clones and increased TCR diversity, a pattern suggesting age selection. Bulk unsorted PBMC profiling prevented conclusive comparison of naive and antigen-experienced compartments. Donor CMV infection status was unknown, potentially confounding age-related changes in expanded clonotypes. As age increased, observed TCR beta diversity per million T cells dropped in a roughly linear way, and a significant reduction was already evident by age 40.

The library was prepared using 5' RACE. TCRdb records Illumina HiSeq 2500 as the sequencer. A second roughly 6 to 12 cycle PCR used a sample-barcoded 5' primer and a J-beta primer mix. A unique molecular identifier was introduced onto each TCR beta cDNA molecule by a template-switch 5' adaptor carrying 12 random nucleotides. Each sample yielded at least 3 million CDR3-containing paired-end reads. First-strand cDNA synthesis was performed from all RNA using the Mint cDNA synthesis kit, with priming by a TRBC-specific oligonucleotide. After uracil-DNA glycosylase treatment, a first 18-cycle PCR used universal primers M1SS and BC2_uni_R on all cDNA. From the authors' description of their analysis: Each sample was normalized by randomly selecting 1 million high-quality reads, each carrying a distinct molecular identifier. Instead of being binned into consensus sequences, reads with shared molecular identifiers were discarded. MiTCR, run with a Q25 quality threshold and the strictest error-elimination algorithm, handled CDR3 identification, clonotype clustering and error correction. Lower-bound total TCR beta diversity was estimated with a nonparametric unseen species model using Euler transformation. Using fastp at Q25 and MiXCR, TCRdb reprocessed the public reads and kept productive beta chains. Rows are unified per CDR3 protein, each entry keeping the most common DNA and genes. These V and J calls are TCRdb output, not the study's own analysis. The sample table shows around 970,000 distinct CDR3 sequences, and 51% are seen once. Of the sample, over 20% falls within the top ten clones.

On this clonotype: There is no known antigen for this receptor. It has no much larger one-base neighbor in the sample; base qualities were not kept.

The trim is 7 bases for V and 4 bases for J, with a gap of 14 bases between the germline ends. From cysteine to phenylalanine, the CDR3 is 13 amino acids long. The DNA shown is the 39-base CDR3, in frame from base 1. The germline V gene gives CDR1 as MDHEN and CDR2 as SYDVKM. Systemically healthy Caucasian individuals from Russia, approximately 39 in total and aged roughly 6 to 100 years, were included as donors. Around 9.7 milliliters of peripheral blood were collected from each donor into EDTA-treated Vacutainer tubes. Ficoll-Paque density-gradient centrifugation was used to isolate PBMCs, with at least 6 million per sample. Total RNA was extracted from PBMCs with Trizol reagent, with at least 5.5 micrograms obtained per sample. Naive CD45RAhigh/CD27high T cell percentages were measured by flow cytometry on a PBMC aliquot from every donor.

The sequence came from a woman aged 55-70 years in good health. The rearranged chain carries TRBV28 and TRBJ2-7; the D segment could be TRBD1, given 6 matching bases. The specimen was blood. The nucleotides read TGTGCCAGCAACACGGGACATTCGTACGAGCAGTACTTC. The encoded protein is CASNTGHSYEQYF.